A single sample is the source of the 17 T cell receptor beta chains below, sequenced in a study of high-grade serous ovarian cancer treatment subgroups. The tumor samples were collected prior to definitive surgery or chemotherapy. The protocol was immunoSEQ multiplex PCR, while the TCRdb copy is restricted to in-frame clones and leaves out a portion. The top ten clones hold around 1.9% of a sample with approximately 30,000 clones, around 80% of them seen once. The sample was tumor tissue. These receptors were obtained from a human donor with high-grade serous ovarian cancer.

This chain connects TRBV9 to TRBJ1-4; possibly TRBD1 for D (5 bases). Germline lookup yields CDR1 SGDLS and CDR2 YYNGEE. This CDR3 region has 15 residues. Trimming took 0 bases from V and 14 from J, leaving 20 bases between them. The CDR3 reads CASSVDIGAGVELFF. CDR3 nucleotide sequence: TGTGCCAGCAGCGTAGATATAGGGGCAGGAGTAGAGCTGTTTTTT. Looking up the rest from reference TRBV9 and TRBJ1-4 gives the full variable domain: DSGVTQTPKHLITATGQRVTLRCSPRSGDLSVYWYQQSLDQGLQFLIQYYNGEERAKGNILERFSAQQFPDLHSELNLSSLELGDSALYFCASSVDIGAGVELFFGSGTQLSVL.

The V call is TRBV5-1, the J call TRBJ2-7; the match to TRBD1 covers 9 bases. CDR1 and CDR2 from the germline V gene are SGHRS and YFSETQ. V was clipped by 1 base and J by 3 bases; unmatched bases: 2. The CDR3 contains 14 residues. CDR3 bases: TGCGCCAGCAGCTTGACAGGGGGCGTCTACGAGCAGTACTTC. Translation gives CASSLTGGVYEQYF.

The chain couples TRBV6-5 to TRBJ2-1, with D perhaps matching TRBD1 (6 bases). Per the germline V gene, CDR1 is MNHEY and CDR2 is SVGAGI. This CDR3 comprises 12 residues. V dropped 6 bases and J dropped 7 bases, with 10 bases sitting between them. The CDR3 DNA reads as TGTGCCAGCAGAAACACAGGGAATGAGCAGTTCTTC. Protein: CASRNTGNEQFF.

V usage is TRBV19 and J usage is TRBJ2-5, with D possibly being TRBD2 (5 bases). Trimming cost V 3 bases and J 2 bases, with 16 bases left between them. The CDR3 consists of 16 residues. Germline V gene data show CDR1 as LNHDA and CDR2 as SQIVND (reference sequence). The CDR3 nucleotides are TGTGCCAGTAGTATCGGCGGGCTTTCCGGACAAGAGACCCAGTACTTC. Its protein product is CASSIGGLSGQETQYF.

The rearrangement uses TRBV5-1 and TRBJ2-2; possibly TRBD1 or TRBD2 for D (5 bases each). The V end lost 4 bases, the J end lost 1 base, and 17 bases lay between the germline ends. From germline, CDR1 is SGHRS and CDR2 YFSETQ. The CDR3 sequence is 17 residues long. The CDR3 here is CASSVLPGRGNTGELFF. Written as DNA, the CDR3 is TGCGCCAGCAGCGTACTTCCGGGACGGGGGAACACCGGGGAGCTGTTTTTT.

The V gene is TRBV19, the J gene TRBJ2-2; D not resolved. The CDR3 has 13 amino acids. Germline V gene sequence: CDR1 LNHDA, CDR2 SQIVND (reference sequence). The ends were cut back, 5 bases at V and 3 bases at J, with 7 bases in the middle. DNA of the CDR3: TGTGCCAGTAGTTCCCTCTACACCGGGGAGCTGTTTTTT. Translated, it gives CASSSLYTGELFF.

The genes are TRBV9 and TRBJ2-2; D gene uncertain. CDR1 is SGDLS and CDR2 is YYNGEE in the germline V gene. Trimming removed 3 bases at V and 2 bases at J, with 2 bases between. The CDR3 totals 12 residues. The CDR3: CASSANTGELFF. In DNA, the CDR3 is TGTGCCAGCAGCGCCAACACCGGGGAGCTGTTTTTT.

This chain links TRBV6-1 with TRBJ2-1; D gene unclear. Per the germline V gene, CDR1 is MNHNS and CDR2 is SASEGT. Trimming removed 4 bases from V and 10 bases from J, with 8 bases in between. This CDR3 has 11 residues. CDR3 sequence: CASSVSREQFF. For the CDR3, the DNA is TGTGCCAGCAGTGTTTCTAGGGAGCAGTTCTTC.

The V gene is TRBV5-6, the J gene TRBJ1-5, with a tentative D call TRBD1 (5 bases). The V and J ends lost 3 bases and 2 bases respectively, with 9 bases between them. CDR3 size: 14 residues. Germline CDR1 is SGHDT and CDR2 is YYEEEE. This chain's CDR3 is CASSSGLGNQPQHF. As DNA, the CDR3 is TGTGCCAGCAGCTCAGGGTTGGGCAATCAGCCCCAGCATTTT.

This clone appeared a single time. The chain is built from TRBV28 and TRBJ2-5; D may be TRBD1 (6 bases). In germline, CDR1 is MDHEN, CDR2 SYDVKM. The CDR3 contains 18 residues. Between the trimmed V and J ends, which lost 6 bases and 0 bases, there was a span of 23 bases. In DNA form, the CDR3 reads TGTGCCAGCAGCCCACAGAGGTTCGACAGGAGGTACCAAGAGACCCAGTACTTC. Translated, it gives CASSPQRFDRRYQETQYF.

For the CDR3, the DNA is TGTGCCAGCAGCAAGTTTAGGCGGGAGGGCCGTGATGAGCAGTTCTTC. This gives the protein CASSKFRREGRDEQFF. The chain uses TRBV21-1 and TRBJ2-1; the table gives TRBD2 as D, unverified against the DNA. TRBV21-1 is listed as a pseudogene. CDR3 length: 16 residues.

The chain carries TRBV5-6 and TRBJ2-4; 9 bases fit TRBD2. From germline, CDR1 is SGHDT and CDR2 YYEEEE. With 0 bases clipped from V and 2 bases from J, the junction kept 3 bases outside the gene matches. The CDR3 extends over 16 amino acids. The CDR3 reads CASSLVSGGSKNIQYF. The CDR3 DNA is TGTGCCAGCAGCTTGGTTAGCGGGGGTTCCAAAAACATTCAGTACTTC.

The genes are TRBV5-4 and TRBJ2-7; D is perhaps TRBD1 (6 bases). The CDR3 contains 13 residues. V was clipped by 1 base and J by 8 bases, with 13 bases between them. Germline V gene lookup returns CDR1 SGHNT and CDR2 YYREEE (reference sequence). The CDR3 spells CASSLTPQGKQYF. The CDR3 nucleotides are TGTGCCAGCAGCTTGACGCCCCAGGGGAAGCAGTACTTC.

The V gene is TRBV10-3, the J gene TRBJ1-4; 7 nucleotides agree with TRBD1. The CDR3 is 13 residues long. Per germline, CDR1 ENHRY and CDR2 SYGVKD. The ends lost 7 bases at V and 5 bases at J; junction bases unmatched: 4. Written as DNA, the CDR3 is TGTGCCATCAATAGGGACAGAAATGAAAAACTGTTTTTT. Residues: CAINRDRNEKLFF.

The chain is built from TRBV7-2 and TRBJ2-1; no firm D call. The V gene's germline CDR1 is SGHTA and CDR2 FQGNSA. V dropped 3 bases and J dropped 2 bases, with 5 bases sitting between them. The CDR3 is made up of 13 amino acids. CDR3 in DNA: TGTGCCAGCAGCTTTAGGACCTACAATGAGCAGTTCTTC. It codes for CASSFRTYNEQFF.

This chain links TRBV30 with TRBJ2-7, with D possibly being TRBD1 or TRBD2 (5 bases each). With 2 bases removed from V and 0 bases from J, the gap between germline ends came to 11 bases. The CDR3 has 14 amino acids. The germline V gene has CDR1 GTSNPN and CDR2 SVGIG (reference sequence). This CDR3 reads CAWSPGALSYEQYF. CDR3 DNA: TGTGCCTGGAGTCCCGGGGCCCTCTCCTACGAGCAGTACTTC.

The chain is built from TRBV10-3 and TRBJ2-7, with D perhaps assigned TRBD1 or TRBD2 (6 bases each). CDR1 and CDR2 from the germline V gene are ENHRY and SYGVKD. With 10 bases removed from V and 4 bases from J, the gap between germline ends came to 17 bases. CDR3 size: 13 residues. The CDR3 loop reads CASGVYGQYEQYF. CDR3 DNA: TGTGCCAGCGGGGTTTACGGACAGTACGAGCAGTACTTC.